This T cell receptor (beta chain) was sequenced during a study of T-cell memory formation after mild COVID-19. Regarding the study as a whole: The study detected some responding clones in pre-infection memory, suggesting cross-reactive memory joined. The study found balanced CD4/CD8 in clones contracting day 15 to 85 and a CD4+ lean in later expanders. Largely, contracting CD4+ clones fell within CM and EM, and contracting CD8+ clones within EMRA.

Between the trimmed V and J ends, which lost 3 bases and 0 bases, there was a span of 14 bases. The CDR3 length is 16 residues. Each CDR3 protein gets one entry after TCRdb re-called the 5' RACE reads with MiXCR. Here the sample spans 220,000 or so distinct CDR3 sequences, more than 8% being singletons. As for this clonotype: Its target is not known.

The genes are TRBV12-3 or TRBV12-4 and TRBJ1-2; D may be TRBD1 (6 bases). This receptor was obtained from a young man who had mild COVID-19 (a few samples of this study predate the infection). Cell type and time point are not known. Specimen: PBMCs or a T cell subset sorted from them (not recorded which). As DNA, the CDR3 is TGTGCCAGCAGTTTGGACAGTGGGCTGACTAACTATGGCTACACCTTC. Its translation: CASSLDSGLTNYGYTF.